The T cell receptor (beta chain) under discussion was sequenced for a study of beta chain features in type 1 diabetes. Study-level findings and limits: TCRB CDR3s from Type 1 diabetes patients were moderately but significantly shorter in all four CD4+ subsets.

Heparinised blood was drawn once per donor, averaging roughly 120 mL. Reverse transcription of all isolated RNA meant that expressed TCRB transcripts were sequenced. Produced via immunoSEQ multiplex PCR; TCRdb's table is partial and in-frame only. The table has under 200,000 clones, around 8.3% seen once. Germline V gene data show CDR1 as MDHEN and CDR2 as SYDVKM. V lost 6 bases, J lost 5 bases, and 10 bases lay in between. The CDR3 extends over 12 amino acids. This clone has only a few counts. Its antigen is not identified. The chain carries TRBV28 and TRBJ1-2; D remains ambiguous. Sequencing input: central memory CD4+ T cells from blood. The receptor's source is a woman between 18 and 29 years old with type 1 diabetes. CDR3 sequence: CASSPLFYGYTF. The CDR3 DNA reads as TGTGCCAGCAGCCCCCTGTTTTATGGCTACACCTTC.